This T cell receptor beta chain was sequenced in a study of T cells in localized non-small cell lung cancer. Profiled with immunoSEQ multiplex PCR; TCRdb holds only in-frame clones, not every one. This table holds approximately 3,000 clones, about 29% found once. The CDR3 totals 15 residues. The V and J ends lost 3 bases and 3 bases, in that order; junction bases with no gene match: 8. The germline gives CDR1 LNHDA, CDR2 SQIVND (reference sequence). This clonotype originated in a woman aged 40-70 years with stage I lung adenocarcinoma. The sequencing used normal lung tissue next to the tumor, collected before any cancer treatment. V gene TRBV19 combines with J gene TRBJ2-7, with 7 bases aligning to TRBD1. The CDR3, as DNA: TGTGCCAGTAGTATCTCCGGGACAGATTACTACGAGCAGTACTTC. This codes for CASSISGTDYYEQYF.